The 29 T cell receptor beta chains reported below all come from one sample, sequenced in a study of blood T cell repertoires in COVID-19. Sequenced by immunoSEQ multiplex PCR; TCRdb stores in-frame clones only, minus some. In the table there are roughly 9,900 clones, around 76% of which are singletons. The sequenced material came from peripheral blood. The receptors were sampled from a human donor in a cohort sampled during active COVID-19.

The chain combines TRBV6-6 with TRBJ1-3; TRBD1 matches at 8 bases. The CDR3 extends over 14 amino acids. J was trimmed by 7 bases and V by 8 bases; bases with no gene match: 10. Germline V gives CDR1 MNHNY, CDR2 SVGAGI (reference sequence). The CDR3 here is CASFARGLGNTIYF. The CDR3 DNA sequence: TGTGCCAGCTTCGCCAGGGGGCTGGGTAACACCATATATTTT.

In this sample, this clone turned up once. This rearrangement joins TRBV12-5 to TRBJ2-5; possibly TRBD2 for D (5 bases). Trimming took off 4 bases at V and 4 bases at J, with 19 bases between the two ends. CDR3 length: 16 amino acids. Germline lookup yields CDR1 LGHNT and CDR2 FRNRAP. The CDR3 protein is CASGSAVSPGGETQYF. DNA of the CDR3: TGTGCTAGTGGTTCAGCCGTCTCCCCTGGAGGAGAGACCCAGTACTTC.

The chain employs TRBV14 and TRBJ1-1, with D maybe TRBD1 (6 bases). From germline, CDR1 is SGHDN and CDR2 FVKESK. This CDR3 is built from 12 residues. Between the trimmed V and J ends, which lost 4 bases and 7 bases, there was a span of 10 bases. CDR3 sequence reads: CASSPGASEAFF. CDR3 in DNA: TGTGCCAGCAGCCCAGGGGCCAGTGAAGCTTTCTTT.

The genes are TRBV6-1 and TRBJ1-6, with D possibly matching TRBD1 (6 bases). The CDR3 totals 14 residues. Germline CDR1 is MNHNS and CDR2 is SASEGT. The germline V and J ends were trimmed by 0 bases and 9 bases, with 9 bases remaining between them. For the CDR3, the DNA is TGTGCCAGCAGTGAAGCGCTGGACAGTTCACCCCTCCACTTT. Translating gives CASSEALDSSPLHF.

This clone was counted a single time. The gene calls are TRBV2 and TRBJ1-3; D may be TRBD1 (5 bases). Per the germline V gene, CDR1 is SNHLY and CDR2 is FYNNEI. There are 15 residues in the CDR3. Trimming took 4 bases from V and 0 from J, leaving 10 bases between them. CDR3 nucleotides: TGTGCCAGCAGTGGACAGACTTACTCTGGAAACACCATATATTTT. Amino acid sequence: CASSGQTYSGNTIYF.

The chain has TRBV5-4 and TRBJ2-1; TRBD1 matches at 9 bases. The CDR3 runs 16 residues. Germline CDR1 and CDR2: SGHNT and YYREEE (reference sequence). Trimming removed 4 bases from V and 6 bases from J; junction bases left unmatched: 11. CDR3 sequence: CASSASGTGRLNEQFF. CDR3 nucleotide sequence: TGTGCCAGCAGCGCGTCCGGGACAGGGCGCCTCAATGAGCAGTTCTTC.

The chain uses TRBV19 and TRBJ1-3, with D possibly being TRBD1 (5 bases). The CDR3 loop spans 14 amino acids. The V end lost 1 base, the J end lost 4 bases, and 8 bases lay between the germline ends. Germline V gene sequence: CDR1 LNHDA, CDR2 SQIVND (reference sequence). CDR3 nucleotides: TGTGCCAGTAGTATAGGACAGATCGGAAACACCATATATTTT. Residues: CASSIGQIGNTIYF.

This clone showed up just a few times. V and J are TRBV18 and TRBJ2-7, with 9 bases aligning to TRBD1. The CDR3 contains 12 residues. V shed 6 bases, J shed 6 bases, and the junction held 3 bases outside the gene matches. The germline CDR1 and CDR2 sequences are KGHSH and LQKENI. The chain's CDR3 is CASSGTGSEQYF. For the CDR3, the DNA is TGTGCCAGCTCGGGGACAGGGTCCGAGCAGTACTTC.

This sequence joins TRBV7-9 and TRBJ2-7, with 7 bases lining up with TRBD2. With 5 bases clipped from V and 4 bases from J, the junction kept 14 bases outside the gene matches. CDR1 SEHNR and CDR2 FQNEAQ come from the germline V gene (reference sequence). The CDR3 length is 16 residues. CDR3 nucleotide sequence: TGTGCCAGCAGCGGACAAACGAGGGAGGGGTCTTACGAGCAGTACTTC. It yields the protein CASSGQTREGSYEQYF.

The rearrangement joins TRBV4-2 to TRBJ2-3; D is uncertain. CDR3 size: 14 residues. Germline CDR1 LGHNA, CDR2 YNFKEQ. Deletions cut 0 bases from V and 2 bases from J, with 6 bases between. DNA for the CDR3: TGTGCCAGCAGCCAAGATGGCTCCACAGATACGCAGTATTTT. Protein sequence: CASSQDGSTDTQYF.

V and J are TRBV18 and TRBJ1-2, with D possibly matching TRBD1 (6 bases). V lost 5 bases, J lost 2 bases, and 15 bases lay in between. This CDR3 region has 15 residues. The germline CDR1 and CDR2 sequences are KGHSH and LQKENI. The CDR3 nucleotides are TGTGCCAGCTCATCAGAGACAGGCGACAACTATGGCTACACCTTC. Translating gives CASSSETGDNYGYTF.

This rearrangement joins TRBV24-1 to TRBJ1-3; no reliable D call. V was shortened by 9 bases and J by 2 bases, with 4 bases between the two germline ends. Germline CDR1 and CDR2: KGHDR and SFDVKD. The CDR3 runs to 11 residues. The CDR3 sequence is CATGAGNTIYF. Here the CDR3 DNA reads TGTGCCACCGGAGCTGGAAACACCATATATTTT.

The chain combines TRBV6-2 or TRBV6-3 with TRBJ1-1; D unclear. The V gene's germline CDR1 is MNHEY and CDR2 SVGEGT. The CDR3 consists of 14 residues. Trimming removed 7 bases at V and 5 bases at J, with 17 bases between. The CDR3 DNA sequence: TGTGCCAGCATCCCCTGGGGAGGGTATACTGAAGCTTTCTTT. It yields the protein CASIPWGGYTEAFF.

This clone was detected only once. This chain links TRBV6-2 or TRBV6-3 with TRBJ2-1, with D maybe TRBD1 (6 bases). CDR1 MNHEY and CDR2 SVGEGT come from the germline V gene. The ends were cut back, 5 bases at V and 2 bases at J, with 16 bases in the middle. The CDR3 has 16 amino acids. Here the CDR3 reads CASSRTSRGPYNEQFF. CDR3 coding DNA: TGTGCCAGCAGTCGCACCAGCAGGGGCCCCTACAATGAGCAGTTCTTC.

Remarks on this clone: The junction differs from germline at one of its ends, possibly a read error. The chain couples TRBV27 to TRBJ1-6, with 8 bases that match TRBD1. The CDR3 is 15 residues long. The germline gives CDR1 MNHEY, CDR2 SMNVEV (reference sequence). CDR3 in amino acids: CASSLSDRANSPLHF. The CDR3 region has the DNA TGTGCCAGCAGTCTATCGGACAGGGCTAATTCACCCCTCCACTTT.

V gene TRBV18 combines with J gene TRBJ1-5, with D unresolved. V was clipped by 5 bases and J by 6 bases, with 11 bases between them. The CDR3 extends over 13 amino acids. From germline, CDR1 is KGHSH and CDR2 LQKENI. CDR3 in DNA: TGTGCCAGCTCAACTGGAGGCGGTCAGCCCCAGCATTTT. Residues: CASSTGGGQPQHF.

The V call is TRBV7-3, the J call TRBJ1-2; 8 nucleotides line up with TRBD1. Germline-derived CDR1 and CDR2 are SGHTA and FQGTGA. The CDR3 consists of 15 residues. Trimming cost V 4 bases and J 5 bases; bases outside gene matches: 9. The CDR3 nucleotides read TGTGCCAGCAGCTCCCAGGCAGGGGGCCGTTATGGCTACACCTTC. As protein: CASSSQAGGRYGYTF.

The chain is built from TRBV30 and TRBJ1-1, with 8 bases that match TRBD1. CDR1 and CDR2 from the germline V gene are GTSNPN and SVGIG (reference sequence). Trimming took 1 base from V and 6 from J; bases not matched to a gene: 7. The CDR3 totals 14 residues. The CDR3 loop reads CAWSDGRGRSEAFF. CDR3 in DNA: TGTGCCTGGAGTGACGGCAGGGGGCGGTCTGAAGCTTTCTTT.

The genes are TRBV25-1 and TRBJ1-2; a weak D match, TRBD1 (6 bases). CDR1 and CDR2 (germline): MGHDK, SYGVNS. The length of the CDR3 is 16 residues. V was pared by 3 bases and J by 5 bases, with 19 bases between. As DNA, the CDR3 is TGTGCCAGCAGTGAGTGGGAGTCAGGGGAAGGGTATGGCTACACCTTC. It translates to CASSEWESGEGYGYTF.

In DNA, the CDR3 is TGTGCCACCAGCCTGAGACAGGGGGGGAACACTGAAGCTTTCTTT. Translated: CATSLRQGGNTEAFF. The rearrangement joins TRBV15 to TRBJ1-1; 9 nucleotides align to TRBD1. CDR1 and CDR2 from the germline V gene are LNHNV and YYDKDF (reference sequence). The CDR3 spans 15 residues. Trimming cost V 5 bases and J 1 base; bases outside gene matches: 5.

The gene calls are TRBV27 and TRBJ2-3, with TRBD2 identical over 11 bases. CDR3 length equals 15 residues. Germline V gives CDR1 MNHEY, CDR2 SMNVEV (reference sequence). V gave up 6 bases and J gave up 6 bases; unmatched junction bases: 8. CDR3: CASSRLAGGHDTQYF. The CDR3 nucleotides read TGTGCCAGCAGCCGTCTAGCGGGGGGCCATGATACGCAGTATTTT.

This clone was found once. This chain joins TRBV9 and TRBJ2-1; the match to TRBD2 covers 11 bases. V was pared by 2 bases and J by 15 bases, with 13 bases of the junction left unmatched. From germline, CDR1 is SGDLS and CDR2 YYNGEE. This CDR3 has 15 amino acids. CDR3 residues: CASSVIAGGPNALFF. CDR3 DNA: TGTGCCAGCAGCGTTATAGCGGGGGGGCCCAATGCATTGTTCTTC. The full variable domain, its missing parts supplied by reference TRBV9 and TRBJ2-1, is DSGVTQTPKHLITATGQRVTLRCSPRSGDLSVYWYQQSLDQGLQFLIQYYNGEERAKGNILERFSAQQFPDLHSELNLSSLELGDSALYFCASSVIAGGPNALFFGPGTRLTVL.

V usage is TRBV5-1 and J usage is TRBJ2-5, with D tentatively TRBD1 (6 bases). Germline V gives CDR1 SGHRS, CDR2 YFSETQ. The CDR3 is 13 residues long. V lost 3 bases and J 5 bases, leaving 11 bases between the germline ends. The CDR3, as DNA: TGCGCCAGCAGCTCCACAGGGTACGAGACCCAGTACTTC. It specifies CASSSTGYETQYF. Complete variable domain (other parts from reference TRBV5-1 and TRBJ2-5): KAGVTQTPRYLIKTRGQQVTLSCSPISGHRSVSWYQQTPGQGLQFLFEYFSETQRNKGNFPGRFSGRQFSNSRSEMNVSTLELGDSALYLCASSSTGYETQYFGPGTRLLVL.

V usage is TRBV11-3 and J usage is TRBJ1-5; D remains unclear. The CDR3 consists of 15 residues. Germline CDR1 SGHNT, CDR2 YENEEA. Trimming took 1 base from V and 0 from J, leaving 7 bases between them. The CDR3 region is CASSLVLDSNQPQHF. CDR3 nucleotides: TGTGCCAGCAGCTTAGTTTTAGATAGCAATCAGCCCCAGCATTTT.

This clone appeared a single time. V usage is TRBV3-1 (or the pseudogene TRBV3-2) and J usage is TRBJ1-5; 7 nucleotides align to TRBD1. The trim removed 0 bases at V and 2 bases at J, leaving 7 bases unmatched. The CDR3 is 17 residues long. Germline CDR1 is LGHDT and CDR2 is YNNKEL (reference sequence). CDR3 in amino acids: CASSQDPPTGGNQPQHF. The CDR3 coding sequence is TGTGCCAGCAGCCAAGATCCCCCTACAGGGGGCAATCAGCCCCAGCATTTT.

The rearrangement links TRBV2 to TRBJ2-7; 7 bases line up with TRBD2. The CDR3 consists of 14 residues. Germline lookup yields CDR1 SNHLY and CDR2 FYNNEI. J lost 0 bases, V lost 6 bases, and 5 bases had no gene match. The CDR3 reads CASRMRLASYEQYF. The CDR3 nucleotides are TGTGCCAGCAGAATGCGACTAGCCTCCTACGAGCAGTACTTC.

The V call is TRBV5-1, the J call TRBJ1-4, with D maybe TRBD1 (6 bases). Per germline, CDR1 SGHRS and CDR2 YFSETQ. Trimming removed 1 base at V and 8 bases at J, with 18 bases between. This CDR3 comprises 16 residues. DNA of the CDR3: TGCGCCAGCAGCTTGAACGGGCGGGGGCATTCGGAAAAACTGTTTTTT. This gives the protein CASSLNGRGHSEKLFF.

The J gene is TRBJ1-1, the V gene TRBV5-1; 11 positions agree with TRBD1. The germline CDR1 and CDR2 sequences are SGHRS and YFSETQ. V gave up 8 bases and J gave up 3 bases; unmatched junction bases: 9. This CDR3 region has 15 residues. The CDR3 bases are TGCGCCAGTCGGGACAGGGGGAGTTGGTACACTGAAGCTTTCTTT. Translating it yields CASRDRGSWYTEAFF.

V and J are TRBV6-5 and TRBJ2-7; D gene unclear. V was pared by 6 bases and J by 2 bases, with 11 bases between. From germline, CDR1 is MNHEY and CDR2 SVGAGI. This CDR3 region has 13 residues. CDR3 residues: CASSAAVPYEQYF. The CDR3 DNA is TGTGCCAGCAGCGCGGCGGTACCCTACGAGCAGTACTTC.